A single sample gave rise to the 8 T cell receptor beta chains below, sequenced in a study of blood T cell repertoires in COVID-19. The method was immunoSEQ multiplex PCR; TCRdb's version includes in-frame clones alone and lacks a portion of them. Seen here are more than 300,000 clones, roughly 90% observed once, and the top ten hold around 7.9%. Source material: peripheral blood. These receptor sequences come from a woman aged 70-85 years with COVID-19, enrolled during active disease.

The CDR3 region is CASSASGGNEQFF. The CDR3 DNA follows: TGTGCCAGCTCGGCTAGCGGGGGTAATGAGCAGTTCTTC. The chain couples TRBV3-1 (or the pseudogene TRBV3-2) to TRBJ2-1; TRBD2 aligns across 10 bases. The V segment lost 8 bases and the J segment 7 bases; nucleotides outside the gene matches: 5. There are 13 residues in the CDR3. CDR1 LGHDT and CDR2 YNNKEL come from the germline V gene (reference sequence).

There are a few counts of this clone. V usage is TRBV28 and J usage is TRBJ1-5, with 7 bases matching TRBD1. The CDR3 sequence is 12 residues long. Germline CDR1 is MDHEN and CDR2 is SYDVKM. J gave up 5 bases and V 8 bases, and 3 bases lay outside the gene matches. CDR3 DNA: TGTGCCAGCTTCCAGGGGGATCAGCCCCAGCATTTT. Translated, it gives CASFQGDQPQHF.

The J gene is TRBJ1-6, the V gene TRBV7-8; a possible D gene is TRBD1 (5 bases). This CDR3 is 13 amino acids long. Trimming removed 5 bases from V and 14 bases from J, with 16 bases in between. Germline V CDR1 and CDR2: SGHVS, FQNEAQ. CDR3 sequence (DNA): TGTGCCAGCAGCACCCGGACAAGCCAATCCCTCCACTTT. This sequence encodes CASSTRTSQSLHF.

The gene calls are TRBV7-6 and TRBJ2-1; TRBD1 matches at 8 bases. The CDR3 contains 13 residues. The J segment lost 8 bases and the V segment lost 1 base, leaving 1 base of the junction unmatched. CDR1 and CDR2 from the germline V gene are SGHVS and FNYEAQ. CDR3 sequence: CASSLDRGDEQFF. The CDR3, as DNA: TGTGCCAGCAGCTTAGACAGGGGGGATGAGCAGTTCTTC.

This clone was found a few times. This rearrangement joins TRBV21-1 to TRBJ2-2; no check of the table's D call, TRBD2, against the DNA was made. TRBV21-1 is an annotated pseudogene. There are 18 residues in the CDR3. CDR3 loop: CASSKAPTSGGAAGELFF. The CDR3 DNA sequence: TGTGCCAGCAGCAAAGCCCCTACTAGCGGGGGGGCCGCCGGGGAGCTGTTTTTT.

This clone was seen only once. The V and J genes are TRBV3-1 (or the pseudogene TRBV3-2) and TRBJ1-6; D not resolved. With 0 bases removed from V and 4 bases from J, the gap between germline ends came to 4 bases. The CDR3 loop spans 14 amino acids. Germline CDR1 reads LGHDT; CDR2 reads YNNKEL (reference sequence). The CDR3 reads CASSQEQYNSPLHF. Written as DNA, the CDR3 is TGTGCCAGCAGCCAAGAACAGTATAATTCACCCCTCCACTTT.

This CDR3 reads CAWSGTTSGGSYNEQFF. The DNA of the CDR3 is TGTGCCTGGAGTGGGACGACTAGCGGGGGTTCCTACAATGAGCAGTTCTTC. This chain connects TRBV30 to TRBJ2-1; 12 nucleotides agree with TRBD2. Per germline, CDR1 GTSNPN and CDR2 SVGIG (reference sequence). V was clipped by 1 base and J by 1 base; unmatched bases: 5. This CDR3 has 17 residues.

On this clone: The sample carries other DNA sequences with the same CDR3. The chain joins TRBV5-1 to TRBJ1-1, with TRBD1 as a possible D gene (6 bases). Per the germline V gene, CDR1 is SGHRS and CDR2 is YFSETQ. The CDR3 runs 15 residues. V shed 0 bases and J shed 2 bases, with 11 bases lying between them. CDR3 loop: CASSLVAGVNTEAFF. CDR3 coding DNA: TGCGCCAGCAGCTTGGTAGCAGGGGTTAACACTGAAGCTTTCTTT.